This TCR beta chain is drawn from a study of cytomegalovirus exposure and HLA in healthy donors. V lost 1 base and J lost 2, with 11 bases in between. The CDR3 sequence is 15 residues long. From germline, CDR1 is SEHNR and CDR2 FQNEAQ (reference sequence). PCR amplification relied on 60 Vbeta primers (plus 13 Jbeta primers). Assay: immunoSEQ multiplex PCR; the TCRdb copy retains only in-frame clones and omits some. The sample lists 120,000 to 150,000 clones; around 80% were seen once. For this clone: Its target is not known.

Points from the study as a whole: An analysis done earlier found most TCR beta V segments productive about 90% or about 30% of the time. When analyzed later, a missense DCLRE1C variant was found to be linked to TCR beta V- and J-gene trimming. There were reportedly fewer N-insertions in an Asian-associated ancestry cluster than the roughly 680-donor mean, in a later analysis.

The clonotype was recovered from a woman aged 25 to 45 in good health and CMV-seronegative. This rearrangement joins TRBV7-9 to TRBJ1-1; weak D call: TRBD1 (5 bases). Sequenced: PBMCs. CDR3 loop: CASSLVLGGNTEAFF. The DNA for the CDR3 is TGTGCCAGCAGCTTAGTTTTGGGGGGTAACACTGAAGCTTTCTTT.